A selection of T cell receptor beta chains follows, all from one sample in a study of blood T cell repertoires in COVID-19. The protocol was immunoSEQ multiplex PCR, while the TCRdb copy is restricted to in-frame clones and leaves out a portion. The sample has about 240,000 clones; around four fifths are singletons. The sequencing input was peripheral blood. These receptors originate from a woman aged 55-75 years with active or convalescent COVID-19. Both conserved end residues are trimmed from each CDR3. Fields, in order: V gene, J gene, CDR3 protein.

>TRBV5-1|TRBJ2-1
ASSISGRYNEQF
>TRBV6-4|TRBJ1-2
ASTRTVYGYT
>TRBV2|TRBJ1-5
ASRGQGLAQQPQH
>TRBV5-1|TRBJ2-2
ASSLGQGKGELF
>TRBV7-3|TRBJ1-1
ASSFGEGEAF
>TRBV7-8|TRBJ1-4
ASSFRGTNEKLF
>TRBV25-1|TRBJ1-2
ASSDPGQGRGYT
>TRBV2|TRBJ1-2
ASTGTKTYGYT
>TRBV6-5|TRBJ1-2
ASSAGTGHGYT
>TRBV23-1|TRBJ2-7
ASRQGTSYEQY
>TRBV5-3|TRBJ1-6
ARSLPARPDRGNSPLH
>TRBV7-3|TRBJ2-2
ASSQGLARSGELF
>TRBV7-3|TRBJ1-2
ASSPGGTGYT
>TRBV30|TRBJ2-4
AWSQGAKNIQY
>TRBV19|TRBJ2-5
ASSIWTSAKETQY
>TRBV7-3|TRBJ2-7
ASSLGGGASYEQY
>TRBV9|TRBJ1-2
ASSNRDRGVSNYGYT
>TRBV9|TRBJ1-1
ASSPVAQGWTEAF
>TRBV27|TRBJ1-2
ATRPGQSYGYT
>TRBV7-6|TRBJ1-3
ASSLGPNTIY
>TRBV5-1|TRBJ2-7
ASSLIPGTASLYEQY
>TRBV27|TRBJ2-7
ASSLIGGPYEQY
>TRBV28|TRBJ1-2
ASSITNYGYT
>TRBV19|TRBJ2-1
ASSQRGQSSYNEQF
>TRBV9|TRBJ2-2
ASSVEVASHTGELF
>TRBV27|TRBJ2-7
ASSLRGTGLAYEQY
>TRBV21-1|TRBJ1-1
ASSKGARDRYQPAF
>TRBV18|TRBJ1-6
ASSQGPGEDPLH
>TRBV12-3/TRBV12-4|TRBJ2-1
AARGGHEQF
>TRBV7-3|TRBJ2-2
ASSLILNTGELF
>TRBV11-3|TRBJ2-5
ASSSMGASGIQY
>TRBV6-5|TRBJ1-6
ASHKTEISPLH
>TRBV5-4|TRBJ1-5
ASILNRDSHYQPQH
>TRBV28|TRBJ1-1
ASSLWTKVRTEAF
>TRBV27|TRBJ2-3
ASSFSGHPTDTQY
>TRBV7-2|TRBJ1-3
ASSVRWAGGGNTIY
>TRBV15|TRBJ2-1
ATSSLTYKPNEQF
>TRBV30|TRBJ1-4
AWRDRGHEKLF
>TRBV5-5|TRBJ1-2
ASSPKGAGAYGYT
>TRBV15|TRBJ2-4
ATSRPRTGGAKNIQY
>TRBV7-3|TRBJ2-3
ASSLRGGLAQDTQY
>TRBV7-2|TRBJ1-5
ASSLVQDSNQPQH
>TRBV7-9|TRBJ2-7
ASSSGDLPYEQY
>TRBV30|TRBJ2-5
AWGATAETQY
>TRBV5-1|TRBJ2-2
ASSPEGGGELF
>TRBV13|TRBJ2-5
ASSSTGLRETQY
>TRBV12-5|TRBJ2-3
ASGPDERLASDTQY
>TRBV19|TRBJ1-4
ASSPGQGREKLF
>TRBV5-1|TRBJ1-1
ASSVGRVNTEAF
>TRBV2|TRBJ2-3
ASSAGGFSTDTQY
>TRBV5-5|TRBJ1-1
ASSFDRREAF
>TRBV11-3|TRBJ2-6
ASSPLRLAGGGANVLT
>TRBV4-1|TRBJ2-7
ASSPPGGASGPPAQY
>TRBV19|TRBJ2-3
ASSIGGRPTDTQY